This T cell receptor (beta chain) comes out of a study of cytomegalovirus exposure and HLA in healthy donors. At the level of the study: Drawn from HLA-typed donors, tens of millions of unique TCRs were held in an early data release. Overall study results and limits: In the analysis, some V segments, TRBV6-2 and TRBV6-3 included, were excluded as indistinguishable. Most TCR sequences proved rare, with some public TCRs found in many donors.

A word on this clone: Its antigen is not known.

Donors showed nominal health when sampled, although they likely had unrecorded immune exposures. Primers: 60 Vbeta forward and 13 Jbeta reverse. This table comes from immunoSEQ multiplex PCR, and its TCRdb copy is limited to in-frame clones, with some not included. The sample contains roughly 120,000 clones, approximately 75% of which appear only once. After removal of 0 bases from V and 3 bases from J, the junction contained 2 bases not matched to a gene. In germline, CDR1 is LGHNA, CDR2 YSLEER. This CDR3 is 15 amino acids long. The TCR originated in a man over 45 in good health and CMV-seropositive. The sample consisted of PBMCs. The chain carries TRBV4-3 and TRBJ2-1; 7 nucleotides align to TRBD1. The CDR3 DNA is TGCGCCAGCAGCCAAGATGCAGGGGGCTACAATGAGCAGTTCTTC. Translating it yields CASSQDAGGYNEQFF.